The text below deals with one T cell receptor beta chain. Its antigen is currently not known. Base qualities were left out, and no much larger clone turns up one base away. V loses 7 bases at its end and J loses 6 bases; junction bases beyond the gene matches: 8. CDR1 and CDR2 (LNHDA, SQIVND) derive from the germline V gene (reference sequence). The CDR3 numbers 13 residues from cysteine through phenylalanine. Only the CDR3 DNA stays, 39 bases, in frame from base 1. The sample belongs to a study of healthy donors' naive CD4 and CD8 T cells (dated by TCRdb to 2013 to 2016). Regarding the study in general: Donors were chosen to span three age groups (20-25, 40-50 and 60-70 years, roughly 6 each), with mean age roughly 47 and half female. The peripheral blood mononuclear cells came from roughly 19 individuals who were healthy and unrelated. The donors were HLA-typed by sequencing at HLA-A, -B, -C, -DRB1, -DQB1 and -DPB1, using the SBTexcellerator protocol, an ABI3130xl analyzer and SBTengine software. For TCR alpha, a new primer set covering all functional IMGT alpha gene variants was designed, and the rest of the protocol matched the beta-chain workflow. Rearranged TCR alpha and beta chains from naive CD4+ and CD8+ T cells were sequenced in the study to test how TCR variation relates to lineage commitment.

Cells with a CD4+CD8-CD45RO-CD45RA+ profile were isolated by FACS and defined as naive CD4+ T cells, and those with a CD8+CD4-CD45RA+CD27bright profile were defined as naive CD8+ T cells. Antibodies against CD4 (RPA-T4), CD8 (SK1), CD27 (O323), CD45RA (HI100) and CD45RO (UCHL1) were used for sorting. The listed sequencing device is 454 GS FLX Titanium. A previously published linear amplification protocol was used to build the TCR libraries, starting from approximately 500 ng of total RNA. Sequencing was carried out on the Roche/454 Genome Sequencer using Titanium chemistry. As for the original processing: From a few of the healthy donors, approximately 81,000 rearranged TCR alpha transcripts were sequenced. Duplicate transcripts were removed, and each unique TCR clonotype was defined by its CDR3 junction following IMGT nomenclature. CD4 versus CD8 status was modeled on V and J genes by logistic regression in R 2.13.0, with adjustment for donor effects and Bonferroni correction for multiple testing. The raw public reads went through TCRdb reprocessing: fastp at Q25, MiXCR clone calling, in-frame beta chains kept. Each entry is one CDR3 protein sequence, shown with its most common DNA and genes. These V and J calls are TCRdb output, not the study's own analysis. The sample table records 200,000 or so distinct CDR3 sequences; about 76% of these occur just once. The ten largest make up approximately 2.5% of the sample.

General findings and caveats noted by the study authors: The study did not directly address possible repertoire bias arising from homeostatic proliferation of naive T cells. About an eighth of the variance in CD4/CD8 propensity appeared to be explained jointly by V genes, J genes and CDR3 charge, in a largely additive manner. In both chains, CD4+ lineage was associated with a positively charged CDR3, and CD8+ lineage was associated with a negatively charged CDR3. Naive CD4+ and CD8+ cells reportedly showed biased usage of most V and J gene segments, and this bias was consistent across donors and independent of HLA genotype. Because alpha and beta chains were sequenced in bulk and could not be paired, combined chain effects were not evaluated.

Recombination linked TRBV19 to TRBJ1-2, and 7 junctional nucleotides match TRBD1. This clonotype originated in a pool of human donors in good health; the sample pools cells from several healthy donors. The sample consisted of naive CD4+ and CD8+ T cells sorted from blood, pooled from several donors. Explained via the paper, the cell subset or site label denotes: FACS-sorted naive CD4+ (CD45RO-CD45RA+) and naive CD8+ (CD45RA+CD27bright) T cells. The bases read TGTGCCAGTACTACAGGGGCAGGTCATGGCTACACCTTC. Protein translation: CASTTGAGHGYTF.